Sequencing of this TCR beta chain was carried out in a study of CD8 T cells in Susac syndrome. The table lists this clonotype with a count of one. V lost 1 base and J lost 7; bases outside the gene matches: 6. CDR3 length: 15 amino acids. Germline CDR1 and CDR2: DFQATT and SNEGSKA (reference sequence). With random hexamers, reverse transcription was performed on roughly 0.5 to 1 ug of RNA. The amplification used immunoSEQ multiplex PCR on TCR beta CDR3; it spanned 54 Vbeta and 13 Jbeta. MiXCR was run by TCRdb on the immunoSEQ multiplex PCR reads, yielding one entry per CDR3 protein. Of 200,000 to 250,000 distinct CDR3 sequences listed, about 95% are singletons.

The chain carries TRBV20-1 and TRBJ2-3; 12 bases agree with TRBD2. The specimen was CD4+ T cells from PBMCs. The clonotype comes from a human donor with multiple sclerosis. CDR3 DNA: TGCAGTGCTAGAGGCCCTAGCGGGGGGGGCTATACGCAGTATTTT. Translation gives CSARGPSGGGYTQYF.